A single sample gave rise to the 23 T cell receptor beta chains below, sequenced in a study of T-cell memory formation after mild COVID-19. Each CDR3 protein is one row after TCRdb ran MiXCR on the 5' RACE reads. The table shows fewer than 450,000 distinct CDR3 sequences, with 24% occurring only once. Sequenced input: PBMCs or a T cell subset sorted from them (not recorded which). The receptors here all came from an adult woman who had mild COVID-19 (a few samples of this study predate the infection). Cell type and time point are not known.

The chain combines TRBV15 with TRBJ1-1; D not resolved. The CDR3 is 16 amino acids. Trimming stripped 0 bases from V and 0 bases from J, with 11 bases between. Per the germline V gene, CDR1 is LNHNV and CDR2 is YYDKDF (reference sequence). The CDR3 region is CATSREPSKLNTEAFF. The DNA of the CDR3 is TGTGCCACCAGCAGAGAACCCAGTAAGTTGAACACTGAAGCTTTCTTT.

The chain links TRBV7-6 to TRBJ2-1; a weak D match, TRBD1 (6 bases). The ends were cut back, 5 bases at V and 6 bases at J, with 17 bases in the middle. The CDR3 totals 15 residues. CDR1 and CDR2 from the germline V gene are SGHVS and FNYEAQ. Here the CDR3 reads CASSPGVNVFNEQFF. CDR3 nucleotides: TGTGCCAGCAGCCCAGGGGTTAACGTGTTCAATGAGCAGTTCTTC.

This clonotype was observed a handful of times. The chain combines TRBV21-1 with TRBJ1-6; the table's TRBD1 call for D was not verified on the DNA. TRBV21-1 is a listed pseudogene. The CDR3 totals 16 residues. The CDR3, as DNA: TGTGCCAGCAGCAAGAGTGGCGGGACAGGACCCAAACCCCTCCACTTT. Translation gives CASSKSGGTGPKPLHF.

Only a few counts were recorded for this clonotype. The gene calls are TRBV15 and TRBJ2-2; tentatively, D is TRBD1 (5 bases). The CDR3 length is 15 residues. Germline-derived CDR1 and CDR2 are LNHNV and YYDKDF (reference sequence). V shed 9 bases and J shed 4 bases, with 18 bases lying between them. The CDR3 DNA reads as TGTGCCACTGGGGCCTCTGGCGAAGGCACCGGGGAGCTGTTTTTT. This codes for CATGASGEGTGELFF.

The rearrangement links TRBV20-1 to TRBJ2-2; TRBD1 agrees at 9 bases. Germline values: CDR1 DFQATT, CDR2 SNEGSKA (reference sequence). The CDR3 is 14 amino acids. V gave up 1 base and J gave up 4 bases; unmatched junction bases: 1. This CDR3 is CSARGTGVTGELFF. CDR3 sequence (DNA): TGCAGTGCTAGAGGGACAGGGGTCACCGGGGAGCTGTTTTTT.

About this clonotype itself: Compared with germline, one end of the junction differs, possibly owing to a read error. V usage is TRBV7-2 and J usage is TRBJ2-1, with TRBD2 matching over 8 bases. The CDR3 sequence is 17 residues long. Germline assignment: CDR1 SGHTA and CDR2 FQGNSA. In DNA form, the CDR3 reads TGTGCCAGCAACTTAGCGGGACGAGACTACTCCTACAATGAGCAGTTCTTC. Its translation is CASNLAGRDYSYNEQFF.

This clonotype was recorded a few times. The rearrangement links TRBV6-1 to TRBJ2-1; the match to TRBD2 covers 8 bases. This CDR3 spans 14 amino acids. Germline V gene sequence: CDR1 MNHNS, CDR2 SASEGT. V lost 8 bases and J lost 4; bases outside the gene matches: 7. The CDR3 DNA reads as TGTGCCAGCGGGGGTAGCGGGGCTTACAATGAGCAGTTCTTC. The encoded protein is CASGGSGAYNEQFF.

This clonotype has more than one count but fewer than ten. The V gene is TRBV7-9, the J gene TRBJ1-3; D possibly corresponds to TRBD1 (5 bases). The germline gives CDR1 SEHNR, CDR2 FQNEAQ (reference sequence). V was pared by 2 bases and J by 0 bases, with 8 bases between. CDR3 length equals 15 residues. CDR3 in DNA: TGTGCCAGCAGCTTACAGGGAAGCTCTGGAAACACCATATATTTT. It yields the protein CASSLQGSSGNTIYF.

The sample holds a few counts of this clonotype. The CDR3 region is CASSVGGRAEDEQFF. CDR3 DNA sequence: TGTGCCAGCAGCGTAGGGGGCAGGGCCGAGGATGAGCAGTTCTTC. The rearrangement joins TRBV9 to TRBJ2-1, with a possible D match to TRBD1 (5 bases). The CDR3 is 15 amino acids. Per the germline V gene, CDR1 is SGDLS and CDR2 is YYNGEE. V dropped 0 bases and J dropped 8 bases, with 15 bases sitting between them.

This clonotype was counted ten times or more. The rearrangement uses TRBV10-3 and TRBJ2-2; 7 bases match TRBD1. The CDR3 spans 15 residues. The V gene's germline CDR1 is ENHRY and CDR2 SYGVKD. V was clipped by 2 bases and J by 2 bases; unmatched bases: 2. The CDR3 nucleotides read TGTGCCATCAGTGAGCGACAGGGAAACACCGGGGAGCTGTTTTTT. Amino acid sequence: CAISERQGNTGELFF.

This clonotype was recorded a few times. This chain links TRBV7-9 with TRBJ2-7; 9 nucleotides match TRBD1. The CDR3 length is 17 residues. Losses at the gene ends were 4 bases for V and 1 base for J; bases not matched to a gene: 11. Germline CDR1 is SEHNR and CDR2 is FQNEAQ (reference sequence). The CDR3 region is CASSSHSGTGRSYEQYF. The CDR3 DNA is TGTGCCAGCAGCTCCCACTCCGGGACAGGGAGGTCCTACGAGCAGTACTTC.

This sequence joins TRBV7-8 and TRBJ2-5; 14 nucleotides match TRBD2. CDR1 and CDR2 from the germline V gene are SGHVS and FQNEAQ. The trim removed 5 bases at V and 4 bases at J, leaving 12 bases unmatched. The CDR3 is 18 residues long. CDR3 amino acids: CASSLTGLAGAPRETQYF. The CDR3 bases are TGTGCCAGCAGCCTAACGGGACTAGCGGGAGCCCCCCGAGAGACCCAGTACTTC.

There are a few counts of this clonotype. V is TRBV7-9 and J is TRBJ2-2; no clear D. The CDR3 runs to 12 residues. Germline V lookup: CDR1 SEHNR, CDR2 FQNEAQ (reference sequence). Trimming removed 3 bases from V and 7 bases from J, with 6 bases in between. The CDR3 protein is CASSFDGGELFF. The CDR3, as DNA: TGTGCCAGCAGCTTTGATGGCGGGGAGCTGTTTTTT.

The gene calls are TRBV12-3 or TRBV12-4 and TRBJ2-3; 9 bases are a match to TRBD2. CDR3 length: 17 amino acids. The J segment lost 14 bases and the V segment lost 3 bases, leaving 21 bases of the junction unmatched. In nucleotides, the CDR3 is TGTGCCAGCAGTTTTAAGGGACTAGCTAATGTTGAGAGGGATTCGTATTTT. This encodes CASSFKGLANVERDSYF.

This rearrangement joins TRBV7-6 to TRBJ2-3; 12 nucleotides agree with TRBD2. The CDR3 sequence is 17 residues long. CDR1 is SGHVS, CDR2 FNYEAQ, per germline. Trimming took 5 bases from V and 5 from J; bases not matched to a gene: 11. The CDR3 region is CASSRGASGGAGDTQYF. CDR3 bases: TGTGCCAGCAGCCGGGGCGCTAGCGGGGGGGCAGGAGATACGCAGTATTTT.

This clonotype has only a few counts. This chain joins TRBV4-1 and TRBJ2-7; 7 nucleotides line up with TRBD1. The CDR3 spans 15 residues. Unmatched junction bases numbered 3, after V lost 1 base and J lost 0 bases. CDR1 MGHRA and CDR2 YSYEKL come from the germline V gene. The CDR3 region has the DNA TGCGCCAGCAGCCAAGGGGACAGCGTCTCCTACGAGCAGTACTTC. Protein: CASSQGDSVSYEQYF.

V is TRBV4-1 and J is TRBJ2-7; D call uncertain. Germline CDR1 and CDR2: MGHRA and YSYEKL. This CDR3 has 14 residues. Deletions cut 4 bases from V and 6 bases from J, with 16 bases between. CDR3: CASSPPERLREQYF. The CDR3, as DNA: TGCGCCAGCAGCCCCCCGGAGAGGTTACGCGAGCAGTACTTC.

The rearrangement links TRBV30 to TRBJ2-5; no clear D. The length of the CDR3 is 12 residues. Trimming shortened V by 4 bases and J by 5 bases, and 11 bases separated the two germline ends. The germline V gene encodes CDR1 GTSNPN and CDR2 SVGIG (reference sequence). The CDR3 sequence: CAWISRGETQYF. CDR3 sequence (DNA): TGTGCCTGGATCTCTAGAGGCGAGACCCAGTACTTC.

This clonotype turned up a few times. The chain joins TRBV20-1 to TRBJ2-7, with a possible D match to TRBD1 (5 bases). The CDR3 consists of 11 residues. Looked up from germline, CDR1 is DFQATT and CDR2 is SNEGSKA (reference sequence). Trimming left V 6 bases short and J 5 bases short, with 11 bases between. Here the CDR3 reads CSAQGVHEQYF. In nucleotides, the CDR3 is TGCAGTGCCCAAGGGGTACACGAGCAGTACTTC.

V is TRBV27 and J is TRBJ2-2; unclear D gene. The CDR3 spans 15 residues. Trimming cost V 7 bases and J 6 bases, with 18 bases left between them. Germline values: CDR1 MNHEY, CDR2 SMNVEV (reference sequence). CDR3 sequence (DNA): TGTGCCAGCACCTTTCGGGCCCCTGCCCCCGGGGAGCTGTTTTTT. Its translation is CASTFRAPAPGELFF.

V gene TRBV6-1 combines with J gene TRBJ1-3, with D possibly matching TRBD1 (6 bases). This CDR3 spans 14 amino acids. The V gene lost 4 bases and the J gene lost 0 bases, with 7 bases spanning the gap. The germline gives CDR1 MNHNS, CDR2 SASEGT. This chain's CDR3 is CASSGTVSGNTIYF. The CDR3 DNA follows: TGTGCCAGCAGTGGGACAGTCTCTGGAAACACCATATATTTT.

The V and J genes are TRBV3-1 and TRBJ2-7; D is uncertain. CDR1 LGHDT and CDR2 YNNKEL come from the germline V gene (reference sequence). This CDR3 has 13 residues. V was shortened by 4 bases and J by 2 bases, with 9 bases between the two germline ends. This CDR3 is CASSRFVPYEQYF. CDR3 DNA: TGTGCCAGCAGCCGTTTTGTGCCCTACGAGCAGTACTTC.

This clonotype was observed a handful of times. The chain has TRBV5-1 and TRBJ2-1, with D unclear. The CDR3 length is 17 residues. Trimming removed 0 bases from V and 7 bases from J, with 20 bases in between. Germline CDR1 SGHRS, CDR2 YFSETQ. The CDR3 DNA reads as TGCGCCAGCAGCTTGGATCTGTCGTGGCAGGCGAATAATGAGCAGTTCTTC. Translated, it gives CASSLDLSWQANNEQFF.